Listed here are 10 T cell receptor beta chains from one sample, sequenced in a study of blood T cell repertoires in COVID-19. This table comes from immunoSEQ multiplex PCR, and its TCRdb copy is limited to in-frame clones, with some not included. Counted here are 280,000 or so clones, 87% occurring once; the ten biggest clones make up approximately 6%. The specimen sequenced was PBMCs or T cells enriched from blood (not recorded which). The source of these receptors is a woman aged 40-49 years who had recovered from COVID-19.

This chain uses TRBV6-5 with TRBJ2-7, with a tentative D call TRBD1 (5 bases). In germline, CDR1 is MNHEY, CDR2 SVGAGI. CDR3 length: 14 amino acids. Between the trimmed V and J ends, which lost 4 bases and 4 bases, there was a span of 14 bases. CDR3 in amino acids: CASSSGQGAYEQYF. The CDR3 region has the DNA TGTGCCAGCAGTTCCGGCCAGGGTGCATACGAGCAGTACTTC.

The rearrangement links TRBV6-6 to TRBJ2-2, with D possibly TRBD2 on 6 matching bases. The CDR3 covers 14 residues. The germline V and J ends were trimmed by 7 bases and 3 bases, with 12 bases remaining between them. Germline V gives CDR1 MNHNY, CDR2 SVGAGI (reference sequence). CDR3 region: CASMGGFYTGELFF. The CDR3, as DNA: TGTGCCAGCATGGGGGGATTTTACACCGGGGAGCTGTTTTTT.

This rearrangement joins TRBV28 to TRBJ1-6; 9 positions match TRBD1. CDR1 is MDHEN, CDR2 SYDVKM, per germline. CDR3 length equals 14 residues. V trimming: 5 bases; J trimming: 7 bases; junction bases outside the gene matches: 3. The DNA of the CDR3 is TGTGCCAGCAGTGGGGACAGGGCCAATTCACCCCTCCACTTT. Protein sequence: CASSGDRANSPLHF.

The chain recombines TRBV3-1 (or the pseudogene TRBV3-2) with TRBJ2-1; possible D gene TRBD1, 5 bases. CDR1 is LGHDT, CDR2 YNNKEL, per germline (reference sequence). The CDR3 contains 15 residues. V shed 2 bases and J shed 5 bases, with 13 bases lying between them. The CDR3 reads CASSQKAGWNNEQFF. The CDR3 nucleotides read TGTGCCAGCAGCCAAAAGGCAGGGTGGAACAATGAGCAGTTCTTC.

The genes are TRBV27 and TRBJ1-1; 7 nucleotides line up with TRBD1. After removal of 7 bases from V and 5 bases from J, the junction contained 7 bases not matched to a gene. This CDR3 comprises 13 residues. CDR1 MNHEY and CDR2 SMNVEV come from the germline V gene (reference sequence). The CDR3 DNA follows: TGTGCCAGCAAGGAGGGGGCTTCTACTGAAGCTTTCTTT. The encoded protein is CASKEGASTEAFF.

This sequence joins TRBV18 and TRBJ2-3, with 7 bases matching TRBD1. The germline V gene encodes CDR1 KGHSH and CDR2 LQKENI. There are 15 residues in the CDR3. V trimming: 4 bases; J trimming: 2 bases; junction bases outside the gene matches: 6. The CDR3 sequence: CASSLQGQATDTQYF. The CDR3 DNA is TGTGCCAGCTCACTCCAAGGACAGGCCACAGATACGCAGTATTTT.

This clone was recorded once. The rearrangement joins TRBV30 to TRBJ2-7, with no clear D. The length of the CDR3 is 14 residues. Germline V CDR1 and CDR2: GTSNPN, SVGIG (reference sequence). V lost 4 bases to trimming and J lost 5 bases, with 18 bases between them. The CDR3, as DNA: TGTGCCTGGACCCCCCTTGCGAGCGTCCACGAGCAGTACTTC. As protein: CAWTPLASVHEQYF.

The chain joins TRBV6-2 or TRBV6-3 to TRBJ2-1; 8 nucleotides match TRBD2. V shed 4 bases, J shed 0 bases, and the junction held 2 bases outside the gene matches. The germline gives CDR1 MNHEY, CDR2 SVGEGT. The CDR3 is 15 residues long. CDR3 sequence reads: CASSWTSSSYNEQFF. CDR3 bases: TGTGCCAGCAGTTGGACTAGCAGCTCCTACAATGAGCAGTTCTTC.

The V call is TRBV2, the J call TRBJ2-3, with TRBD2 identical over 13 bases. CDR3 length equals 21 residues. J lost 4 bases, V lost 4 bases, and 20 bases had no gene match. Germline CDR1 is SNHLY and CDR2 is FYNNEI. The CDR3 region has the DNA TGTGCCAGCAGTGTCACGACAGGTCGACTAGCGGGAGGAAGGAATGCAGATACGCAGTATTTT. This sequence encodes CASSVTTGRLAGGRNADTQYF. Using reference TRBV2 and TRBJ2-3 for the parts outside the CDR3, the full variable domain is EPEVTQTPSHQVTQMGQEVILRCVPISNHLYFYWYRQILGQKVEFLVSFYNNEISEKSEIFDDQFSVERPDGSNFTLKIRSTKLEDSAMYFCASSVTTGRLAGGRNADTQYFGPGTRLTVL.

The chain is built from TRBV6-2 or TRBV6-3 and TRBJ1-5; 7 bases are a match to TRBD1. The germline V gene encodes CDR1 MNHEY and CDR2 SVGEGT. V shed 5 bases and J 5 bases; nucleotides not matched to a gene: 15. The CDR3 covers 17 residues. As DNA, the CDR3 is TGTGCCAGCAGTACCATTCGACTGGACAGGAAGCATCAGCCCCAGCATTTT. It encodes CASSTIRLDRKHQPQHF.